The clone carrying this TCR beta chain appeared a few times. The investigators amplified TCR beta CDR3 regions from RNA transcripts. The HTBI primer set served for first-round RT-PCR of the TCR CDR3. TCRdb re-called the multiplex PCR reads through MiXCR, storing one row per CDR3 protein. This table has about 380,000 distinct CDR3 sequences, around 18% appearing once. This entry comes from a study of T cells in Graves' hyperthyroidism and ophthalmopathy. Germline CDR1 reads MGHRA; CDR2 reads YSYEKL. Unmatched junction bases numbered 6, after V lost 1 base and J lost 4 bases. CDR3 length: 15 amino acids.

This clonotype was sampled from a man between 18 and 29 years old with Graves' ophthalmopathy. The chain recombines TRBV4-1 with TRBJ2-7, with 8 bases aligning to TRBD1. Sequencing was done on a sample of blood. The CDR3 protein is CASSQAQGASYEQYF. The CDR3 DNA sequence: TGCGCCAGCAGCCAAGCCCAGGGGGCGTCGTACGAGCAGTACTTC.